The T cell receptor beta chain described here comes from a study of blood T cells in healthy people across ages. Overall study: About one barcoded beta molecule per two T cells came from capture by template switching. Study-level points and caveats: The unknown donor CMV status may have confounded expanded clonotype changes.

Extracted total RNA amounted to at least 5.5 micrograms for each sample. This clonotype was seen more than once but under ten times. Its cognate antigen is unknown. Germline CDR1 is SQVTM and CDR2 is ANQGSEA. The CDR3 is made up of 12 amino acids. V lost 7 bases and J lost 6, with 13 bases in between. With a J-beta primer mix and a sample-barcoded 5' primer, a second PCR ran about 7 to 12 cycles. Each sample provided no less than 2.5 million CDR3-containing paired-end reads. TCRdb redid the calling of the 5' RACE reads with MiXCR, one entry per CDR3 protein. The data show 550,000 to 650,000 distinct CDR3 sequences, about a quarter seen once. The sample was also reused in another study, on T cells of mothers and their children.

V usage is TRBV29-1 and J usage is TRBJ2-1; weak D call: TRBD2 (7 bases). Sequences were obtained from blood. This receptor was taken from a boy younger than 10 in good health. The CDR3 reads CSAGLGGNEQFF. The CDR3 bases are TGCAGCGCCGGACTAGGGGGCAATGAGCAGTTCTTC.